This T cell receptor beta chain was profiled in a study of cytomegalovirus exposure and HLA in healthy donors. As for the study in general: As released early, the data held 70 million to 95 million unique TCRs from HLA-typed donors.

The PCR was carried out with 60 Vbeta primers and 13 Jbeta primers. The table came from immunoSEQ multiplex PCR; TCRdb's copy has only in-frame clones and leaves some out. This table holds around 180,000 clones, 71% found once. Each of the donors was a healthy bone marrow donor. Concerning this clone: Its antigen is as yet unknown.

Findings and limits, study-wide: It was approximately 150 TCR beta chains that were listed as cytomegalovirus-associated.

V gave up 4 bases and J gave up 8 bases, with 20 bases separating them. The CDR3 covers 15 residues. Germline V gene sequence: CDR1 SNHLY, CDR2 FYNNEI. The sequenced sample consisted of PBMCs. This clonotype was sampled from a girl between 10 and 17 years old in good health and CMV-seronegative. The genes are TRBV2 and TRBJ1-2; D remains unclear. The CDR3 coding sequence is TGTGCCAGCAGTGTCGAGGGTTCTCTTGTGGAAGGCTACACCTTC. It translates to CASSVEGSLVEGYTF.